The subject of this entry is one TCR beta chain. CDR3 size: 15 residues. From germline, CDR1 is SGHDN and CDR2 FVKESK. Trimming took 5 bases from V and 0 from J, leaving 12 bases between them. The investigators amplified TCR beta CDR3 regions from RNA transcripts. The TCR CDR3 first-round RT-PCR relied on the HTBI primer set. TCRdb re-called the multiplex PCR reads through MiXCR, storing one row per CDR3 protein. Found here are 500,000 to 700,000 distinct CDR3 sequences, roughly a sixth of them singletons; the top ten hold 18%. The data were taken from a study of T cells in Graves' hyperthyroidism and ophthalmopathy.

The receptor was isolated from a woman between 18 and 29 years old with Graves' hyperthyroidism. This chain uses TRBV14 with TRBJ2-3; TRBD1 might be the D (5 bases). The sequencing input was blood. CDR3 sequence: CASSRTPSSTDTQYF. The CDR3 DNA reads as TGTGCCAGCAGCAGGACACCCTCTAGCACAGATACGCAGTATTTT.